This entry is about one T cell receptor (beta chain). Antigen specificity is unknown. Second-dose recipients at about 4 or about 12 weeks were treated as one pooled group. Repertoires were generated with immunoSEQ multiplex PCR, while TCRdb's copy carries only in-frame clones and drops some. The sample contains about 81,000 clones, roughly 86% of which appear only once. Germline values: CDR1 MDHEN, CDR2 SYDVKM. The CDR3 is 16 amino acids. V gave up 3 bases and J gave up 0 bases, with 14 bases separating them. The data were obtained in a study of T cell responses to AZD1222 COVID-19 vaccine. Study results and limitations: Vaccination with two AZD1222 doses was followed by a rise in Spike-specific TCR breadth and depth. At 160-218 and 743-854, vaccine-associated CD4 TCRs were dominant, and they spanned spike. Donors in the cohort were predominantly white British and more often female, and clonal diversity was possibly underestimated.

The source of this sequence is an adult who received the AZD1222 COVID-19 vaccine. The input for sequencing was peripheral blood, taken 28 days after the second AZD1222 dose. This chain joins TRBV28 and TRBJ1-2; D might be TRBD1 (6 bases). Here the CDR3 DNA reads TGTGCCAGCAGTTTGGCAGGGGCAAGGGCTAACTATGGCTACACCTTC. It encodes CASSLAGARANYGYTF.